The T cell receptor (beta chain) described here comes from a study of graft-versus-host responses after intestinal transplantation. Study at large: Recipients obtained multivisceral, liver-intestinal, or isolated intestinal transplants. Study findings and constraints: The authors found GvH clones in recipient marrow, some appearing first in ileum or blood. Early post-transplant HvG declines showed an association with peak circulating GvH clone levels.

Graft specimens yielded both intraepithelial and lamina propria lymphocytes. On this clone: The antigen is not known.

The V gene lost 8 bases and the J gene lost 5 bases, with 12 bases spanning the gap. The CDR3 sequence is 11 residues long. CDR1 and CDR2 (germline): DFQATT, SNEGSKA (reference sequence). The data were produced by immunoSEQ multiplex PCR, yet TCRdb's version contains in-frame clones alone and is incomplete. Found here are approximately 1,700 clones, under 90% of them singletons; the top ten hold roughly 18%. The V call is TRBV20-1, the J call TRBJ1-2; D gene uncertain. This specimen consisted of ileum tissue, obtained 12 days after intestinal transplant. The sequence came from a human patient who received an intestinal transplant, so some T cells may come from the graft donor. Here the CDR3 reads CSTWRGYGYTF. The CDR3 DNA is TGCAGTACCTGGCGGGGTTATGGCTACACCTTC.